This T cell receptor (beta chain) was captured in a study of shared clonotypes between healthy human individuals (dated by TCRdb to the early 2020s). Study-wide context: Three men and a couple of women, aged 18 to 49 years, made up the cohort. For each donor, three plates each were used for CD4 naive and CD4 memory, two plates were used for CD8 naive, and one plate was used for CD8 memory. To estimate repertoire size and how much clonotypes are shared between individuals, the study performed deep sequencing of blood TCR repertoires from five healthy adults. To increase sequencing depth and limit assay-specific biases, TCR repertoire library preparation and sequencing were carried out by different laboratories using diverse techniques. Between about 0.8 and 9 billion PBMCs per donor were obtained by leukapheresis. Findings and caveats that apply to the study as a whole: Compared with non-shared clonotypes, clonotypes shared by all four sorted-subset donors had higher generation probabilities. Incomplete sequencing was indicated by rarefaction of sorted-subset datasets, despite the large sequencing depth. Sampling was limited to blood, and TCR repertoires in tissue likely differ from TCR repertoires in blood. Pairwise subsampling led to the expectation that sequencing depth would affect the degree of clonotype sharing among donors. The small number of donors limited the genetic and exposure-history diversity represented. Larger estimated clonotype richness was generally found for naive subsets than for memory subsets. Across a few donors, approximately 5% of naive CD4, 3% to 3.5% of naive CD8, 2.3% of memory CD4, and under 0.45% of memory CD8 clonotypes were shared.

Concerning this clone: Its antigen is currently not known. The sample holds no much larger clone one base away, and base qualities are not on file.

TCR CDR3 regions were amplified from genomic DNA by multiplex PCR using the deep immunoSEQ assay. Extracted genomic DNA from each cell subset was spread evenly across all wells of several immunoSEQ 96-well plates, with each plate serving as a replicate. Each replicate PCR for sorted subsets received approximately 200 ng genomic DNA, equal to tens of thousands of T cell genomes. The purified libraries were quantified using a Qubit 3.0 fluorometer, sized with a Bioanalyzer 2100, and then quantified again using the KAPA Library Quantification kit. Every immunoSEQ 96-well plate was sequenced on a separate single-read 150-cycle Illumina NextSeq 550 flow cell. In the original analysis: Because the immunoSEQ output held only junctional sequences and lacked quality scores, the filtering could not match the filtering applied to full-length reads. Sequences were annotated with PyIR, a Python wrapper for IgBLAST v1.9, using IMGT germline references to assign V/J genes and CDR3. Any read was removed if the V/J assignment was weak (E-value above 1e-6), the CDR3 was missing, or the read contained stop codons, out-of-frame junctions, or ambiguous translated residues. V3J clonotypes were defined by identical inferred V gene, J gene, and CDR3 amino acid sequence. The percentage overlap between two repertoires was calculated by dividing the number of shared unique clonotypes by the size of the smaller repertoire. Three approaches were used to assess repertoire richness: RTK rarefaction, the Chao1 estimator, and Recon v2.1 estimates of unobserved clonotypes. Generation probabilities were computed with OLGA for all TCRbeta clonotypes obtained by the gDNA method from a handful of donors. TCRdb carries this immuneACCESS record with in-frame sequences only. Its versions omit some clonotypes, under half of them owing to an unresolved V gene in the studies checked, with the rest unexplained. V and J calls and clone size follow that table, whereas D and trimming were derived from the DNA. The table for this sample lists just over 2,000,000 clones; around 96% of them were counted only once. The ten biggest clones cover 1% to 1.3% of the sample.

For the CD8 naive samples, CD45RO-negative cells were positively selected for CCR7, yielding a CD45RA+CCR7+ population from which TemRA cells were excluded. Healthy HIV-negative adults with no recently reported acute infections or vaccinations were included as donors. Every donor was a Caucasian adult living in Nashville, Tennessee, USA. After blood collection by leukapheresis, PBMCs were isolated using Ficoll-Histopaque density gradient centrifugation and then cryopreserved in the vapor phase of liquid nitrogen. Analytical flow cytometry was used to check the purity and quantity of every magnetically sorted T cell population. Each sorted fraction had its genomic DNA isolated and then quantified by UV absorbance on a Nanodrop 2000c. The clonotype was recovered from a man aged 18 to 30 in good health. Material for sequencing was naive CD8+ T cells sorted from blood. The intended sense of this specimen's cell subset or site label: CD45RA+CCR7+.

CDR3 region: CASSRPQGYQPQHF. The nucleotides read TGTGCCAGCAGCCGGCCGCAGGGATACCAGCCCCAGCATTTT. The chain is encoded by TRBV28 joined to TRBJ1-5; the D gene is possibly TRBD1, with 5 bases matching. CDR1 and CDR2, looked up from the germline V gene, are MDHEN and SYDVKM. The trim is 6 bases for V and 7 bases for J, with a gap of 16 bases between the germline ends. The CDR3 runs 14 amino acids, cysteine and phenylalanine included. The retained sequence is limited to the CDR3, 42 bases, with the frame set at the first base.